This TCR beta chain was sequenced for a study of CD8 T cells in Susac syndrome. With random hexamers, reverse transcription was performed on about 0.5 to 1 ug of RNA. The CDR3 of TCR beta was amplified by immunoSEQ multiplex PCR across 54 Vbeta and 13 Jbeta. TCRdb reanalysed the immunoSEQ multiplex PCR reads using MiXCR and keeps one entry per CDR3 protein. The table lists some 200,000 distinct CDR3 sequences, about 94% of them singletons. Negative isolation was used for CD8+ and CD4+ T cells and FACS enrichment for TEMRA cells. The sample was CD4+ T cells from PBMCs. This clonotype was sampled from a human donor with Susac syndrome.

The chain's CDR3 is CASSLAGRRETQYF. The CDR3, as DNA: TGTGCCAGCAGTTTGGCGGGGAGAAGGGAGACCCAGTACTTC. V gene TRBV12-3 or TRBV12-4 combines with J gene TRBJ2-5; a weak D match, TRBD2 (6 bases). The CDR3 spans 14 residues. V lost 3 bases, J lost 5 bases, and 13 bases lay in between.